Listed below are T cell receptor beta chains from one sample, sequenced in a study of blood T cells in healthy people across ages. TCRdb reanalysed the 5' RACE reads using MiXCR and keeps one entry per CDR3 protein. The table shows about 1.8 million distinct CDR3 sequences, with about 49% occurring only once. Sequencing used blood. These receptors originate from a middle-aged woman in good health. Each CDR3 is given with its conserved first and last residue. A D gene is named only where the DNA matches it firmly. Clone size, where shown, is once, few, many, or a class for clones that have expanded.

d_call	v_call	clone_size	j_call	cdr3_nt	cdr3_aa
TRBD2	TRBV27	NA	TRBJ2-5	TGTGCCAGCACCGCCACTAGCGGCTCGGGGACCCAGTACTTC	CASTATSGSGTQYF
TRBD1	TRBV10-3	few	TRBJ1-2	TGTGCCATCAGTGGGAAAGAGACAGGGACGGTCCGCTATGGCTACACCTTC	CAISGKETGTVRYGYTF
TRBD2	TRBV10-1	NA	TRBJ2-1	TGCGCCAGCAGTGAGATCCGGACTAGGGAGCAGTTCTTC	CASSEIRTREQFF
NA	TRBV6-1	NA	TRBJ2-7	TGTGCCAGCAGTGTCCATCAGGGTGACGAGCAGTACTTC	CASSVHQGDEQYF
TRBD1	TRBV12-3/TRBV12-4	NA	TRBJ1-4	TGTGCCAGCAGTCCCGGACAGGCCGTGGAAAAACTGTTTTTT	CASSPGQAVEKLFF
NA	TRBV6-5	few	TRBJ2-6	TGTGCCAGCAGTGTCTCGCTGGCTGGGGCCAACGTCCTGACTTTC	CASSVSLAGANVLTF
NA	TRBV11-2	NA	TRBJ1-1	TGTGCCAGCAGCTCATGGGGGGGCTTGGTTACTGAAGCTTTCTTT	CASSSWGGLVTEAFF
TRBD2	TRBV6-2/TRBV6-3	NA	TRBJ2-5	TGTGCCAGCAGAACCGGACTAGCTGGGCAAGAGACCCAGTACTTC	CASRTGLAGQETQYF
TRBD1	TRBV20-1	NA	TRBJ1-5	TGCAGTGCAGATAACAGGGGGGCGGGTCAGCCCCAGCATTTT	CSADNRGAGQPQHF
NA	TRBV12-3/TRBV12-4	NA	TRBJ2-2	TGTGCCACTTTCGGGGGAACGTTGGTCGGGGAGCTGTTTTTT	CATFGGTLVGELFF
NA	TRBV7-9	NA	TRBJ2-7	TGTGCCAGCAGCCCGCCTATCGGTACTCTAAGCTACGAGCAGTACTTC	CASSPPIGTLSYEQYF
NA	TRBV7-9	NA	TRBJ1-4	TGTGCCAGCAGCTCCCGGGAGGGGGATGGGGAAAAACTGTTTTTT	CASSSREGDGEKLFF
NA	TRBV4-3	NA	TRBJ2-4	TGCGCCAGCAGCCAAGTGGCAGGGCGTCAAAAAGCCAAAAACATTCAGTACTTC	CASSQVAGRQKAKNIQYF
TRBD1	TRBV29-1	NA	TRBJ2-7	TGCAGCGTTCCAGACAGGGAAACCTACGAGCAGTACTTC	CSVPDRETYEQYF
NA	TRBV6-5	NA	TRBJ1-1	TGTGCCAGCAGCCGGGGACACAAGGAAGCTTTCTTT	CASSRGHKEAFF
TRBD1	TRBV10-3	NA	TRBJ2-7	TGTGCCATCAGCGAAAGGGGGCTCCGCTCCTACGAGCAGTACTTC	CAISERGLRSYEQYF
TRBD2	TRBV5-5	NA	TRBJ2-6	TGTGCCAGCAGCTTGGAGGCGGGGGCTGGGGCCAACGTCCTGACTTTC	CASSLEAGAGANVLTF
NA	TRBV2	many	TRBJ2-5	TGTGCCAGCAAGGGGCGAGAGACCCAGTACTTC	CASKGRETQYF
NA	TRBV6-5	NA	TRBJ2-3	TGTGCCAGCAGTTACTCCCGCCTAGTACGAGATACGCAGTATTTT	CASSYSRLVRDTQYF
NA	TRBV5-8	NA	TRBJ2-6	TGTGCCAGCAGCAGGGGTTATAGCTCTGGGGCCAACGTCCTGACTTTC	CASSRGYSSGANVLTF
TRBD1	TRBV12-3/TRBV12-4	NA	TRBJ1-2	TGTGCCAGCAGTTCAGGACAGGAGAACTATGGCTACACCTTC	CASSSGQENYGYTF
NA	TRBV6-2/TRBV6-3	NA	TRBJ2-5	TGTGCCAGCAGTTACCGACCGATCCAAGAGACCCAGTACTTC	CASSYRPIQETQYF
NA	TRBV25-1	NA	TRBJ1-2	TGTGCCAGCAGTGAATTGGGGGGGAACTATGGCTACACCTTC	CASSELGGNYGYTF
NA	TRBV4-2	NA	TRBJ2-6	TGTGCCAGCAGCCAAGAATCCCCCGGGGTCGGGGCCAACGTCCTGACTTTC	CASSQESPGVGANVLTF
NA	TRBV20-1	NA	TRBJ2-5	TGCAGTGCTAGTTCCCTTACAGGGCACTGGGAGACCCAGTACTTC	CSASSLTGHWETQYF
NA	TRBV4-3	NA	TRBJ1-4	TGCGCCAGCAGCCAAGAGGCAGGGAGTTATGAAAAACTGTTTTTT	CASSQEAGSYEKLFF
NA	TRBV7-2	NA	TRBJ2-6	TGTGCCAGCAGCCCCATGACCTCTGGGGCCAACGTCCTGACTTTC	CASSPMTSGANVLTF
TRBD2	TRBV3-1	NA	TRBJ2-3	TGTGCCAGCAGCCTTCGACTAGCGGGGTTGTATTTT	CASSLRLAGLYF
TRBD1	TRBV10-3	NA	TRBJ1-2	TGTGCCATCAGTGACGTCCGACAGGGGTTCGATTATGGCTACACCTTC	CAISDVRQGFDYGYTF
NA	TRBV27	NA	TRBJ2-5	TGTGCCAGCAGTTCCTCCAGGGTAGGAGGAGAGACCCAGTACTTC	CASSSSRVGGETQYF
NA	TRBV5-1	NA	TRBJ2-3	TGCGCCGGCAGCCGGGACACTAGCTCCTCCACAGATACGCAGTATTTT	CAGSRDTSSSTDTQYF
NA	TRBV28	NA	TRBJ2-4	TGTGCCAGCAGTCCACCCCCCGGGGCGGGAGCCAAAAACATTCAGTACTTC	CASSPPPGAGAKNIQYF
NA	TRBV20-1	NA	TRBJ2-3	TGCAGTGAACTCCAGAAGGTCCCGGGGAGAGGTACAGATACGCAGTATTTT	CSELQKVPGRGTDTQYF
NA	TRBV29-1	NA	TRBJ1-2	TGCAGCGTTGAAGTACAGAACTATGGCTACACCTTC	CSVEVQNYGYTF
TRBD2	TRBV7-3	NA	TRBJ2-1	TGTGCCAGCAGCTACCGGAGCGGGGGGGAATACAATGAGCAGTTCTTC	CASSYRSGGEYNEQFF
TRBD2	TRBV6-2/TRBV6-3	NA	TRBJ2-5	TGTGCCAGCAGTTACTCGACTAGCGGGACCCAGTACTTC	CASSYSTSGTQYF
TRBD1	TRBV5-1	NA	TRBJ2-5	TGCGCCAGCAGCTCTGGACAGGGGGCTGAGCAGTACTTC	CASSSGQGAEQYF
TRBD2	TRBV29-1	many	TRBJ2-5	TGCAGCGTTGAATCGTTAGCGGGGTGGCAAGAGACCCAGTACTTC	CSVESLAGWQETQYF
NA	TRBV3-1	NA	TRBJ2-5	TGTGCCAGCAGCCCTGGAGGTCTCAGGATGGAGACCCAGTACTTC	CASSPGGLRMETQYF
NA	TRBV4-3	NA	TRBJ2-5	TGCGCCAGCAGCCAAGATTGGGGGGGGGCCACAGAGACCCAGTACTTC	CASSQDWGGATETQYF
TRBD2	TRBV7-2	once	TRBJ2-2	TGTGCCAGCAGCTTAGTAGCGGGGGGGAACACCGGGGAGCTGTTTTTT	CASSLVAGGNTGELFF
TRBD1	TRBV5-1	NA	TRBJ2-5	TGCGCCAGCAGCGGGGATCGGACAGGGGTTGGCAAGTACTTC	CASSGDRTGVGKYF
NA	TRBV5-1	few	TRBJ1-2	TGCGCCAGCAGCCCTACGACGAGAGGCTACACCTTC	CASSPTTRGYTF
NA	TRBV6-5	NA	TRBJ1-1	TGTGCCAGCAGTTACTCCCTACTTAACACTGAAGCTTTCTTT	CASSYSLLNTEAFF
NA	TRBV12-3/TRBV12-4	few	TRBJ2-3	TGTGCCAGCAGTTTTACGGTAACAGATACGCAGTATTTT	CASSFTVTDTQYF
TRBD1	TRBV12-3/TRBV12-4	many	TRBJ2-1	TGTGCCAGCAGTTTAGGGACAGGGGACAATGAGCAGTTCTTC	CASSLGTGDNEQFF
NA	TRBV29-1	NA	TRBJ2-7	TGCAGCGTTTCCCTTAATGAGCAGTACTTC	CSVSLNEQYF
TRBD1	TRBV12-3/TRBV12-4	NA	TRBJ2-1	TGTGCCAGCAGGCAAGGGACAGGGGGTGTCAATGAGCAGTTCTTC	CASRQGTGGVNEQFF
NA	TRBV7-2	few	TRBJ2-6	TGTGCCAGCAGCTCCTATAACTCTGGGGCCAACGTCCTGACTTTC	CASSSYNSGANVLTF
NA	TRBV4-3	NA	TRBJ2-7	TGCGCCAGCAGCCAAGAATGGACACCTCAATACGAGCAGTACTTC	CASSQEWTPQYEQYF
TRBD2	TRBV7-2	many	TRBJ2-1	TGTGCCAGCAGCTTAGAGGACCTAGCGGTCAATGAGCAGTTCTTC	CASSLEDLAVNEQFF
NA	TRBV10-3	once	TRBJ1-2	TGTGCCATCAGTGGTTCGACAGAGTATAACTATGGCTACACCTTC	CAISGSTEYNYGYTF
NA	TRBV13	many	TRBJ2-7	TGTGCCAGCAGCCTAGGATCGCGGGAGCAGTACTTC	CASSLGSREQYF
TRBD1	TRBV3-1	few	TRBJ2-1	TGTGCCAGCAGCCGAAGGGGGCTTCAGCATGAGCAGTTCTTC	CASSRRGLQHEQFF
NA	TRBV6-2/TRBV6-3	NA	TRBJ2-4	TGTGCCAGCAGTTACTCGGGCGAAGCTTTAGCCAAAAACATTCGGTACTTC	CASSYSGEALAKNIRYF